The present T cell receptor (beta chain) was sequenced within a study of blood T cells in healthy people across ages. Findings of the study overall: Naive T cell percentage showed a strong correlation with TCR beta diversity. Older age coincided with a roughly linear decline in TCR beta diversity per million T cells.

Germline assignment: CDR1 SNHLY and CDR2 FYNNEI. CDR3 size: 17 residues. The J segment lost 1 base and the V segment lost 6 bases, leaving 4 bases of the junction unmatched. Extracted total RNA amounted to at least 5.5 micrograms for each sample. Next came a second PCR, run for about 6 to 12 cycles, which used a sample-barcoded 5' primer along with a J-beta primer mix. A tag from a template-switch adaptor with 12 random nucleotides marked each cDNA molecule. TCRdb reprocessed the 5' RACE reads with MiXCR, giving one entry per CDR3 protein. The sample carries fewer than 2,000,000 distinct CDR3 sequences, about 39% recorded once. In its sample, this clonotype was seen once. The antigen is undetermined.

The genes are TRBV2 and TRBJ2-6, with 12 bases lining up with TRBD1. Source material: blood. The receptor was derived from a human donor in good health. CDR3 sequence (DNA): TGTGCCAGCAGGGGACAGGGGGCGCCATCTGGGGCCAACGTCCTGACTTTC. Its translation is CASRGQGAPSGANVLTF.